These 14 T cell receptor beta chains originate from one sample sequenced in a study of blood T cells in healthy people across ages. Sample-barcoded 5' priming and a J-beta primer mix drove a second PCR of roughly 6 to 12 cycles. From the 5' RACE reads, TCRdb called clonotypes with MiXCR, one entry per CDR3 protein. This table holds 1.5 million to 2 million distinct CDR3 sequences, roughly 27% found once. What was sequenced was blood. Receptors were obtained from a woman younger than 45 in good health.

The table lists this clonotype with a few counts. The chain recombines TRBV5-1 with TRBJ2-1; no definite D call. V lost 5 bases and J 1 base, leaving 13 bases between the germline ends. The CDR3 extends over 15 amino acids. Looked up from germline, CDR1 is SGHRS and CDR2 is YFSETQ. CDR3 DNA: TGCGCCAGCAGACGAGACATAACTTCCTACAATGAGCAGTTCTTC. Its protein product is CASRRDITSYNEQFF.

In DNA form, the CDR3 reads TGTGCCACCAGTGATTCGTCTATTAGGGCCGGGGAGCTGTTTTTT. Encoded protein: CATSDSSIRAGELFF. The V and J genes are TRBV24-1 and TRBJ2-2; D gene unclear. Germline CDR1 reads KGHDR; CDR2 reads SFDVKD. The CDR3 is made up of 15 amino acids. Trimming took 2 bases from V and 6 from J, leaving 12 bases between them.

This clonotype was found a few times. The rearrangement uses TRBV5-1 and TRBJ2-1; possible D gene TRBD2, 6 bases. Trimming cost V 4 bases and J 9 bases, with 17 bases left between them. The CDR3 runs 14 residues. The germline V gene has CDR1 SGHRS and CDR2 YFSETQ. The CDR3 reads CASSIPGRETEQFF. The DNA of the CDR3 is TGCGCCAGCAGCATACCGGGACGGGAGACTGAGCAGTTCTTC.

In its sample, this clonotype was seen a few times. This chain uses TRBV7-9 with TRBJ2-7; the match to TRBD1 covers 9 bases. The germline V gene encodes CDR1 SEHNR and CDR2 FQNEAQ (reference sequence). Germline trimming cut 5 bases from V and 4 bases from J; bases unmatched to any gene: 9. This CDR3 has 15 amino acids. In DNA, the CDR3 is TGTGCCAGCAGCCAGAACAGGGGGCGGGTTTACGAGCAGTACTTC. Translation: CASSQNRGRVYEQYF.

This clonotype has just a few counts. The V gene is TRBV4-3, the J gene TRBJ2-3, with 10 bases lining up with TRBD2. The germline CDR1 and CDR2 sequences are LGHNA and YSLEER. The CDR3 totals 18 residues. The ends lost 0 bases at V and 5 bases at J; junction bases unmatched: 11. The CDR3 DNA reads as TGCGCCAGCAGCCAAGATGGCCCGGAGGGACTAGCGAAAGATACGCAGTATTTT. As protein: CASSQDGPEGLAKDTQYF.

This clonotype was seen repeatedly, ten times or more. The chain combines TRBV12-3 or TRBV12-4 with TRBJ2-7; 9 positions agree with TRBD2. This CDR3 is built from 14 residues. Unmatched junction bases numbered 7, after V lost 7 bases and J lost 3 bases. The chain's CDR3 is CASTVAGDDYEQYF. The CDR3 nucleotides read TGTGCCAGCACCGTAGCGGGGGACGACTACGAGCAGTACTTC.

The CDR3 DNA sequence: TGTGCCAGCAGCCCCTACTCCTCCCGGGGGGCAGATACGCAGTATTTT. It translates to CASSPYSSRGADTQYF. This chain connects TRBV9 to TRBJ2-3; TRBD2 aligns across 7 bases. The junction had 12 bases not matched to a gene; V was cut back by 4 bases and J by 4 bases. CDR1 SGDLS and CDR2 YYNGEE come from the germline V gene. This CDR3 is 16 amino acids long.

This clonotype was recorded many times. The rearrangement joins TRBV10-3 to TRBJ2-4; TRBD1 aligns across 7 bases. The V gene end was trimmed by 10 bases and the J gene end by 3 bases; junction bases not matched to a gene: 12. Germline CDR1 reads ENHRY; CDR2 reads SYGVKD. The CDR3 is 15 amino acids. CDR3 DNA sequence: TGTGCCACAAAGACAGGGACAGAGGTCAAAAACATTCAGTACTTC. Protein product: CATKTGTEVKNIQYF.

Worth noting for this clonotype: A much larger clone lies a single base off, so this may be a read error. The chain joins TRBV20-1 to TRBJ2-1; D ambiguous. Per germline, CDR1 DFQATT and CDR2 SNEGSKA (reference sequence). The CDR3 length is 14 residues. V lost 1 base and J lost 10, with 17 bases in between. The CDR3 spells CSARGSTWSYEQFF. CDR3 DNA sequence: TGCAGTGCTAGAGGGTCGACATGGTCCTACGAGCAGTTCTTC.

On this clonotype: Its ends do not fully match the called genes, so a read error is possible. The chain combines TRBV7-9 with TRBJ2-6; 7 bases map to TRBD1. CDR3 length: 18 amino acids. Per germline, CDR1 SEHNR and CDR2 FQNEAQ (reference sequence). CDR3 protein: CASSSPGQLNSGANVRTF. For the CDR3, the DNA is TGTGCCAGCAGCTCTCCGGGACAGCTTAACTCTGGGGCCAACGTCCGGACTTTC.

This chain links TRBV5-4 with TRBJ2-1; a weak D match, TRBD2 (6 bases). Germline values: CDR1 SGHNT, CDR2 YYREEE (reference sequence). V shed 4 bases and J shed 8 bases, with 22 bases lying between them. The CDR3 has 16 amino acids. This chain's CDR3 is CASSPKGGFDSYEQFF. In DNA, the CDR3 is TGTGCCAGCAGCCCCAAAGGAGGGTTCGATTCGTATGAGCAGTTCTTC.

This chain connects TRBV28 to TRBJ2-6; D is possibly TRBD1 or TRBD2 (6 bases each). The CDR3 covers 15 residues. In germline, CDR1 is MDHEN, CDR2 SYDVKM. V lost 9 bases and J 3 bases, leaving 15 bases between the germline ends. CDR3 loop: CARVTGGLGANVLTF. The DNA of the CDR3 is TGTGCCAGGGTGACTGGGGGGCTTGGGGCCAACGTCCTGACTTTC.

This clonotype was recorded once. This chain links TRBV10-3 with TRBJ1-4; 10 positions agree with TRBD1. Germline trimming cut 0 bases from V and 5 bases from J; bases unmatched to any gene: 6. The CDR3 spans 17 residues. Germline V gene data show CDR1 as ENHRY and CDR2 as SYGVKD. This chain's CDR3 is CAISESLTGGWNEKLFF. The DNA for the CDR3 is TGTGCCATCAGTGAGTCTTTGACAGGGGGCTGGAATGAAAAACTGTTTTTT.

This CDR3 reads CSARDLGQGEAFF. The CDR3 DNA follows: TGCAGTGCTAGAGATTTAGGGCAGGGAGAAGCTTTCTTT. The rearrangement joins TRBV20-1 to TRBJ1-1; D possibly corresponds to TRBD1 (5 bases). CDR1 is DFQATT and CDR2 is SNEGSKA in the germline V gene (reference sequence). This CDR3 region has 13 residues. V was shortened by 0 bases and J by 8 bases, with 13 bases between the two germline ends.